This T cell receptor (beta chain) was sequenced in a study of cytomegalovirus exposure and HLA in healthy donors. Points from the study as a whole: Later on, analysis showed that most CMV-associated TCR beta chains appeared to be HLA-restricted. Cytomegalovirus status was reportedly diagnosed by the classifier with high sensitivity and specificity.

PCR amplification relied on 60 Vbeta primers (plus 13 Jbeta primers). In the authors' workflow: The count from a later analysis was tens of millions of unique TCR beta chains, some 10 million of them shared. Sequencing used immunoSEQ multiplex PCR; TCRdb keeps in-frame clones, though not all of them. V and J calls and clone size come straight from that table; D and trimming were deduced from the DNA. The data hold over 200,000 clones, with about 80% observed a single time. Points on this clone: Its antigen remains unidentified.

Germline V gene sequence: CDR1 SGHNT, CDR2 YENEEA. The V segment lost 3 bases and the J segment 5 bases; nucleotides outside the gene matches: 6. The CDR3 sequence is 15 residues long. The study sampled nominally healthy donors, though unrecorded immune exposures were likely. The J gene is TRBJ2-2, the V gene TRBV11-3; TRBD1 agrees at 7 bases. The sequenced sample was PBMCs. The sequence came from a male donor in good health and CMV-seronegative. CDR3 coding DNA: TGTGCCAGCAGCTTTGAGGGGGCGGGTACCGGGGAGCTGTTTTTT. It encodes CASSFEGAGTGELFF.